Given below is one TCR beta chain in context. The antigen is unknown. This sample was included in a study of CD8+ T cells in alopecia areata. At the level of the study: Treated patients took oral tofacitinib at 5 to 10 mg twice daily.

Following extraction, RNA underwent reverse transcription to cDNA, which served as the sequencing template. The repertoire was sequenced with immunoSEQ multiplex PCR; TCRdb's copy has only in-frame clones and lacks some. The sample consists of some 170,000 clones, 58% of them appearing once. The CDR3 sequence is 15 residues long. V was clipped by 3 bases and J by 5 bases; unmatched bases: 8. CDR1 and CDR2 (germline): MNHNS, SASEGT. Treatment reported: oral pan-JAK inhibitor, 5-10 mg twice daily. Lesional scalp tissue (obtained by punch biopsy) and peripheral blood were collected from alopecia areata patients. General study points: Many expanded lesional clones persisted in scalp and blood during tofacitinib.

This chain links TRBV6-1 with TRBJ1-2; 8 bases match TRBD1. The specimen was CD4+ T cells sorted from blood, collected at week 56, from a patient treated with tofacitinib. The clonotype originates from a human donor with alopecia areata. DNA for the CDR3: TGTGCCAGCAGTGACGCCCCCGGGACAGGTTATGGCTACACCTTC. Translated, it gives CASSDAPGTGYGYTF.